This is a list of T cell receptor beta chains from one sample in a study of identical twins. Via MiXCR, TCRdb re-called the 5' RACE reads, giving one row per CDR3 protein. Counted here are some 1,600,000 distinct CDR3 sequences, around 33% occurring once; the ten biggest clones make up under 0.35%. What was sequenced was cord blood. These receptors all come from a newborn girl in good health. Both conserved end residues are trimmed from each CDR3. The order of the fields is J gene, D gene, V gene, CDR3 protein. D genes are given only for firm matches.

j_gene: TRBJ2-3
d_gene: .
v_gene: TRBV7-8
CDR3aa: ASSLPPDTQY

j_gene: TRBJ2-7
d_gene: .
v_gene: TRBV7-2
CDR3aa: ASSFWAGGRGRYEQY

j_gene: TRBJ1-2
d_gene: .
v_gene: TRBV7-9
CDR3aa: ASSLKGQHPYGYT

j_gene: TRBJ1-5
d_gene: .
v_gene: TRBV4-1
CDR3aa: ASSQGTGSVRNQPQH

j_gene: TRBJ2-3
d_gene: .
v_gene: TRBV6-6
CDR3aa: ASKGGMPSTDTQY

j_gene: TRBJ1-2
d_gene: .
v_gene: TRBV24-1
CDR3aa: ATSEPGRFYGYT

j_gene: TRBJ2-7
d_gene: .
v_gene: TRBV27
CDR3aa: ASSPLAGRSFYEQY

j_gene: TRBJ2-7
d_gene: .
v_gene: TRBV20-1
CDR3aa: SARDRGIYEQY

j_gene: TRBJ1-2
d_gene: .
v_gene: TRBV29-1
CDR3aa: SVAQERTLTYGYT

j_gene: TRBJ2-7
d_gene: .
v_gene: TRBV7-2
CDR3aa: ASSLAGSTSYEQY

j_gene: TRBJ1-1
d_gene: .
v_gene: TRBV28
CDR3aa: ASTPSRGAGAEAF

j_gene: TRBJ2-7
d_gene: .
v_gene: TRBV20-1
CDR3aa: SARAPQGLEQY

j_gene: TRBJ2-2
d_gene: .
v_gene: TRBV20-1
CDR3aa: SARGETNTGELF

j_gene: TRBJ1-1
d_gene: .
v_gene: TRBV5-1
CDR3aa: ASSLQGRAKAF

j_gene: TRBJ1-4
d_gene: .
v_gene: TRBV6-6
CDR3aa: ATHIDGEKLF

j_gene: TRBJ1-2
d_gene: .
v_gene: TRBV20-1
CDR3aa: SARDPAKNYGYT

j_gene: TRBJ1-5
d_gene: TRBD1
v_gene: TRBV18
CDR3aa: ASSPGQGATQPQH

j_gene: TRBJ1-2
d_gene: .
v_gene: TRBV9
CDR3aa: ASSVGGSYYT

j_gene: TRBJ2-5
d_gene: .
v_gene: TRBV27
CDR3aa: ASSWQGSSYVQY

j_gene: TRBJ1-5
d_gene: .
v_gene: TRBV6-2/TRBV6-3
CDR3aa: ASSYSGFGNQPQH

j_gene: TRBJ1-6
d_gene: .
v_gene: TRBV9
CDR3aa: ASSAPWGQGTYNSPLH

j_gene: TRBJ1-2
d_gene: .
v_gene: TRBV25-1
CDR3aa: ASSKQGLPNYGYT

j_gene: TRBJ2-1
d_gene: .
v_gene: TRBV21-1
CDR3aa: ASSKSPPISGGDNEQF

j_gene: TRBJ1-5
d_gene: TRBD1
v_gene: TRBV19
CDR3aa: ATGQGTSNQPQH

j_gene: TRBJ2-5
d_gene: TRBD1
v_gene: TRBV24-1
CDR3aa: ATSEGQGRETQY